Detailed here is one T cell receptor beta chain. The antigen is not known. Produced via immunoSEQ multiplex PCR; TCRdb's table is partial and in-frame only. Of roughly 25,000 clones listed, roughly 87% were seen once; the top ten hold approximately 18%. Germline CDR1 and CDR2: SQVTM and ANQGSEA. CDR3 length: 11 residues. Trimming left V 7 bases short and J 4 bases short, with 10 bases between. The source of the sample is a study of lymphopenia after photon versus proton radiotherapy. Overall study findings and caveats: Better survival with proton therapy was suggested as possible, not demonstrated. Relative stability marked proton patients; photon patients lost diversity and naive cells. Post-nadir diversity loss with photons came from oligoclonal expansion, particularly CD8+ Temra cells.

The clonotype originates from a man aged 45 to 65 with gastric cancer. The source material was peripheral blood, sampled from a patient treated with photon-based radiotherapy. The chain employs TRBV29-1 and TRBJ1-2; tentative D call: TRBD1 (5 bases). The CDR3 DNA sequence: TGCAGCGGCGGAGACAGCTATGGCTACACCTTC. Amino acids: CSGGDSYGYTF.